This T cell receptor beta chain stems from a study of T-cell reconstitution after alpha-beta-depleted transplantation in children. A remark on this clonotype: Its matching antigen is unknown.

General study findings and limits: T-cell counts and diversity were attributed mostly to newly produced T cells one year after transplant. Surviving recipient T cells and intrathymic progenitors accounted for some patients' high TCRbeta diversity at day 60. At around two months after transplant, the alpha-beta T cells were reportedly derived from several hundred expanded clones that came from non-depleted graft cells.

As it was prepared, the TCRbeta library received unique molecular identifiers. TCRdb recomputed calls from the PCR reads with MiXCR, one row per CDR3 protein. Among approximately 800,000 distinct CDR3 sequences listed, roughly 16% were seen once. V lost 1 base to trimming and J lost 4 bases, with 7 bases between them. Germline loops: CDR1 LGHDT, CDR2 YNNKEL (reference sequence). This CDR3 has 13 residues. The receptor was isolated from a male patient between 5 and 17 years old who had a stem cell transplant for acute lymphoblastic leukemia, so the T cells may come from the graft donor. The sequences come from PBMCs, mostly from graft donor cells, collected 360 days after TCRalphabeta/CD19-depleted stem cell transplant. V usage is TRBV3-1 and J usage is TRBJ1-2; D gene uncertain. The CDR3 sequence: CASSQGETYGYTF. Written as DNA, the CDR3 is TGTGCCAGCAGCCAAGGAGAAACCTATGGCTACACCTTC.